The 12 T cell receptor beta chains in this list originate from one sample, sequenced in a study of Graves' ophthalmopathy and Graves' hyperthyroidism. The authors amplified TCR beta CDR3 regions, and they did so from RNA transcripts for repertoire sequencing. Scientists carried out first-round RT-PCR using HTBI primers and then a second-round multiplex PCR. In TCRdb, the multiplex PCR reads were re-called with MiXCR into one record per CDR3 protein. This sample has about 160,000 distinct CDR3 sequences, with 30% to 45% found just once. The sample was peripheral blood. The receptors were gathered from a woman aged 40 to 55 with Graves' ophthalmopathy.

The chain couples TRBV6-5 to TRBJ1-1, with D unresolved. Trimming took off 5 bases at V and 8 bases at J, with 15 bases between the two ends. From germline, CDR1 is MNHEY and CDR2 SVGAGI. The CDR3 extends over 13 amino acids. The CDR3 bases are TGTGCCAGCAGTAACAGACAAAACAAGGAAGCTTTCTTT. It codes for CASSNRQNKEAFF.

V and J are TRBV5-1 and TRBJ1-5; D remains ambiguous. The V end was cut by 0 bases, the J end by 9 bases, with 13 bases between. Per germline, CDR1 SGHRS and CDR2 YFSETQ. The CDR3 runs to 14 residues. Written as DNA, the CDR3 is TGCGCCAGCAGCTTGGACCCCTCCACGGTGCCCCAGCATTTT. Amino acids: CASSLDPSTVPQHF.

This rearrangement joins TRBV19 to TRBJ1-6; TRBD1 is a possible D gene (6 bases). CDR3 length: 18 residues. V was pared by 6 bases and J by 10 bases, with 28 bases between. The germline V gene has CDR1 LNHDA and CDR2 SQIVND (reference sequence). As DNA, the CDR3 is TGTGCCAGTAGCTCATACCTCCGGGCCACAGGGACCAAGTCACCCCTCCACTTT. Translated: CASSSYLRATGTKSPLHF. The full variable domain, rest sourced from reference TRBV19 and TRBJ1-6, is DGGITQSPKYLFRKEGQNVTLSCEQNLNHDAMYWYRQDPGQGLRLIYYSQIVNDFQKGDIAEGYSVSREKKESFPLTVTSAQKNPTAFYLCASSSYLRATGTKSPLHFGNGTRLTVT.

The V gene is TRBV4-3, the J gene TRBJ1-6; weak D call: TRBD1 (6 bases). Germline CDR1 is LGHNA and CDR2 is YSLEER. Trimming shortened V by 0 bases and J by 11 bases, and 14 bases separated the two germline ends. This CDR3 has 15 amino acids. In DNA form, the CDR3 reads TGCGCCAGCAGCCAAGATCAGGGGAATCAACCACCCCTCCACTTT. It is translated as CASSQDQGNQPPLHF.

The chain carries TRBV12-3 or TRBV12-4 and TRBJ2-5; 10 bases map to TRBD2. The CDR3 spans 14 residues. V lost 7 bases to trimming and J lost 4 bases; unmatched junction nucleotides: 6. CDR3 loop: CASNRAGGRETQYF. The CDR3 DNA is TGTGCCAGCAACCGAGCGGGGGGGCGAGAGACCCAGTACTTC.

The J gene is TRBJ1-6, the V gene TRBV4-2; no clear D gene. With 1 base removed from V and 6 bases from J, the gap between germline ends came to 7 bases. Germline-derived CDR1 and CDR2 are LGHNA and YNFKEQ. The length of the CDR3 is 14 residues. Here the CDR3 reads CASSQGRTNSPLHF. CDR3 in DNA: TGTGCCAGCAGCCAAGGACGGACTAATTCACCCCTCCACTTT.

This clonotype showed up many times. The chain joins TRBV5-1 to TRBJ1-5, with D perhaps TRBD1 (6 bases). The CDR3 runs 15 residues. V lost 0 bases, J lost 0 bases, and 7 bases lay in between. From germline, CDR1 is SGHRS and CDR2 YFSETQ. The CDR3 is CASSLGGLSNQPQHF. The CDR3 bases are TGCGCCAGCAGCTTGGGGGGGCTTAGCAATCAGCCCCAGCATTTT.

The table lists this clonotype with many counts. This chain uses TRBV7-8 with TRBJ1-1; D perhaps matches TRBD1 (6 bases). The V gene's germline CDR1 is SGHVS and CDR2 FQNEAQ. The CDR3 is 15 amino acids. The V end lost 4 bases, the J end lost 6 bases, and 18 bases lay between the germline ends. The CDR3, as DNA: TGTGCCAGCAGCTATACAGGGACATGGGTCTCTGAAGCTTTCTTT. It translates to CASSYTGTWVSEAFF.

This clonotype was seen many times. This sequence joins TRBV24-1 and TRBJ2-3, with 8 bases lining up with TRBD1. Germline values: CDR1 KGHDR, CDR2 SFDVKD. Trimming cost V 1 base and J 7 bases; bases outside gene matches: 12. The CDR3 covers 17 residues. CDR3 coding DNA: TGTGCCACCAGTGATTTCAGACCGGGACAGGCTTTGAATACGCAGTATTTT. Protein: CATSDFRPGQALNTQYF.

This chain connects TRBV7-2 to TRBJ2-5, with 8 bases aligning to TRBD2. The junction had 9 bases not matched to a gene; V was cut back by 5 bases and J by 10 bases. CDR3 length: 13 amino acids. Germline loops: CDR1 SGHTA, CDR2 FQGNSA. The CDR3 DNA reads as TGTGCCAGCAGCCCGCAGCGGGAGTCGAGCCAGTACTTC. Encoded protein: CASSPQRESSQYF. The full variable domain, in which reference TRBV7-2 and TRBJ2-5 provide the parts outside the CDR3, is GAGVSQSPSNKVTEKGKDVELRCDPISGHTALYWYRQSLGQGLEFLIYFQGNSAPDKSGLPSDRFSAERTGGSVSTLTIQRTQQEDSAVYLCASSPQRESSQYFGPGTRLLVL.

The sample holds many counts of this clonotype. The chain employs TRBV7-6 and TRBJ1-1; D may be TRBD1 (5 bases). Germline values: CDR1 SGHVS, CDR2 FNYEAQ. V gave up 5 bases and J gave up 3 bases, with 19 bases separating them. The CDR3 covers 16 residues. Here the CDR3 reads CASSLNRKGGDTEAFF. CDR3 coding DNA: TGTGCCAGCAGCCTTAATCGGAAGGGAGGGGACACTGAAGCTTTCTTT.

V and J are TRBV7-3 and TRBJ1-2; TRBD1 aligns across 9 bases. The germline gives CDR1 SGHTA, CDR2 FQGTGA. The CDR3 is 13 amino acids. Trimming cost V 5 bases and J 8 bases; bases outside gene matches: 6. The CDR3 sequence is CASSAGTGRGYTF. For the CDR3, the DNA is TGTGCCAGCAGCGCGGGGACAGGGAGAGGCTACACCTTC.